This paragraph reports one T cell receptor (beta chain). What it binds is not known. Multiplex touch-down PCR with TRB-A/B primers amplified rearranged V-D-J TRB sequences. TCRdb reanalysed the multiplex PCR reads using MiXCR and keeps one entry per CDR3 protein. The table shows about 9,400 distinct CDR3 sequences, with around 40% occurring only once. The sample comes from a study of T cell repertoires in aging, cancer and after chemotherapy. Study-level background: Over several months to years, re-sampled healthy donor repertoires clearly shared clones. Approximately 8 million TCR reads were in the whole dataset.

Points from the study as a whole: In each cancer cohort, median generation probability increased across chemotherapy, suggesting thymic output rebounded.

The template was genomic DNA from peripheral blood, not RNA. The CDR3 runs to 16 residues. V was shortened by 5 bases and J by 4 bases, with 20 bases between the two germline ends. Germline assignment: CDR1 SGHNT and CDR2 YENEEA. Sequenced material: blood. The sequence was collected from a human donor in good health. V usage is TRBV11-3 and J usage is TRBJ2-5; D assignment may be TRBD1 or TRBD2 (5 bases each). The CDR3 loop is CASSLAFRVVSETQYF. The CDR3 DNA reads TGTGCCAGCAGCCTAGCTTTCAGGGTAGTATCAGAGACCCAGTACTTC.